This TCR beta chain was sequenced in a study of vaccination effects on CD4 cells after COVID-19. Sequencing used immunoSEQ multiplex PCR; TCRdb keeps in-frame clones, though not all of them. Of just over 20,000 clones in the sample, 65% to 85% were seen once. V was pared by 0 bases and J by 0 bases, with 9 bases between. The CDR3 covers 16 residues. The germline gives CDR1 SGHDT, CDR2 YYEEEE. This clone rates as medium-sized. No antigen is known for it. Prior to sequencing, the ViraFEST assay stimulated PBMC with viral peptide pools, which expanded the antigen-specific CD4+ T cells. The authors isolated CD4+ T cells after approximately 9 days of culture. Recipients of the vaccine had no prior SARS-CoV-2 infection and negative nucleocapsid antibodies.

This specimen consisted of CD4+ T cells from PBMCs cultured with HCoV-NL63 spike peptides, obtained before COVID-19 vaccination. This clonotype was sampled from a human donor who received a COVID-19 vaccine. The V gene is TRBV5-6, the J gene TRBJ2-2; a possible D gene is TRBD2 (6 bases). The chain's CDR3 is CASSLDRGTNTGELFF. As DNA, the CDR3 is TGTGCCAGCAGCTTGGACCGGGGGACGAACACCGGGGAGCTGTTTTTT.